A single T cell receptor (beta chain) is shown here with its context. The data originate from a study of blood T cell repertoires in COVID-19. Study-level background: Italy, Spain and the United States were the sources of the convalescent and acute COVID-19 samples. Sources were T cells, B-cell-depleted T cells, or PBMCs; the material itself was cDNA or gDNA.

This CDR3 is 16 amino acids long. CDR1 is MNHNS and CDR2 is SASEGT in the germline V gene. V lost 2 bases to trimming and J lost 6 bases; unmatched junction nucleotides: 8. Study processing details: Amplifying reference gene primers gave estimates of nucleated cell counts. Clones were read by immunoSEQ multiplex PCR, and TCRdb kept only the in-frame ones, dropping some. V, J and clone size were drawn from that table, and D and trimming were deduced from the DNA. The repertoire consists of tens of thousands of clones, with about 91% occurring once and the leading ten covering around 6.5%. Sequenced: peripheral blood. The receptor was isolated from a man in his forties or fifties with active COVID-19. This chain links TRBV6-1 with TRBJ2-2; TRBD2 aligns across 8 bases. CDR3 protein: CASSELRLAWAGELFF. The CDR3 coding sequence is TGTGCCAGCAGTGAATTGCGACTAGCGTGGGCCGGGGAGCTGTTTTTT.